These 8 T cell receptor beta chains were sequenced from one sample in a study of control samples from healthy donors and cancer patients. TCRdb keeps only in-frame clones here, not all; method: immunoSEQ multiplex PCR. The table includes about 130,000 clones, 75% to 95% detected once. Sequencing was performed on blood. These TCRs come from a man aged 18 to 30 in good health.

J is TRBJ1-5 and V is TRBV21-1. TRBV21-1 is designated a pseudogene. This CDR3 has 14 amino acids. CDR3 amino acids: CASSPNIPNQPQHF. Written as DNA, the CDR3 is TGTGCCAGCAGCCCCAATATCCCCAATCAGCCCCAGCATTTT.

The chain uses TRBV6-2 or TRBV6-3 and TRBJ2-3; 9 bases line up with TRBD2. V shed 1 base, J shed 5 bases, and the junction held 1 base outside the gene matches. Germline CDR1 MNHEY, CDR2 SVGEGT. This CDR3 has 14 residues. The CDR3 loop reads CASSYLAGEDTQYF. CDR3 in DNA: TGTGCCAGCAGTTACTTAGCGGGAGAAGATACGCAGTATTTT.

On this clone: Distinct nucleotide sequences in the sample also encode this CDR3. J is TRBJ2-1 and V is TRBV28, with 11 bases that match TRBD2. J was trimmed by 4 bases and V by 3 bases; bases with no gene match: 5. The CDR3 loop spans 16 amino acids. Germline-derived CDR1 and CDR2 are MDHEN and SYDVKM. This chain's CDR3 is CASSLSLAGGYNEQFF. CDR3 nucleotide sequence: TGTGCCAGCAGTTTGAGTTTAGCGGGGGGGTACAATGAGCAGTTCTTC.

V gene TRBV29-1 combines with J gene TRBJ2-7, with 12 bases that match TRBD2. Trimming at V came to 0 bases and at J to 5 bases, leaving 5 bases not matched to a gene. CDR1 and CDR2 from the germline V gene are SQVTM and ANQGSEA. This CDR3 is built from 15 residues. The CDR3 nucleotides are TGCAGCGTTGAAGATCTAGCGGGGGGGCTCAACGAGCAGTACTTC. It is translated as CSVEDLAGGLNEQYF.

The V and J genes are TRBV20-1 and TRBJ2-1; D not resolved. In germline, CDR1 is DFQATT, CDR2 SNEGSKA (reference sequence). The CDR3 covers 14 residues. V shed 3 bases and J shed 0 bases, with 9 bases lying between them. In nucleotides, the CDR3 is TGCAGTGCTAGTGGTGAGAGCTCCTACAATGAGCAGTTCTTC. Translation gives CSASGESSYNEQFF.

This clone appeared a single time. The J gene is TRBJ2-3, the V gene TRBV27; D not resolved. The CDR3 contains 13 residues. CDR1 and CDR2 (germline): MNHEY, SMNVEV (reference sequence). The V gene lost 5 bases and the J gene lost 5 bases, with 11 bases spanning the gap. The CDR3 protein is CASSPENRDTQYF. The CDR3 nucleotides are TGTGCCAGCAGTCCAGAAAACCGAGATACGCAGTATTTT.

This clone was counted only a few times. The rearrangement links TRBV7-2 to TRBJ2-7; 9 bases fit TRBD2. With 1 base clipped from V and 5 bases from J, the junction kept 3 bases outside the gene matches. The CDR3 is 14 amino acids. Germline lookup yields CDR1 SGHTA and CDR2 FQGNSA. CDR3 protein: CASSLEGGRDEQYV. DNA of the CDR3: TGTGCCAGCAGCTTAGAAGGCGGGAGGGACGAGCAGTACGTC.

The V gene is TRBV2, the J gene TRBJ2-3; no clear D. The CDR3 consists of 14 residues. Germline V CDR1 and CDR2: SNHLY, FYNNEI. The V end was cut by 4 bases, the J end by 2 bases, with 10 bases between. The CDR3 bases are TGTGCCAGCAGTGCGGGCACAAACACAGATACGCAGTATTTT. It yields the protein CASSAGTNTDTQYF.